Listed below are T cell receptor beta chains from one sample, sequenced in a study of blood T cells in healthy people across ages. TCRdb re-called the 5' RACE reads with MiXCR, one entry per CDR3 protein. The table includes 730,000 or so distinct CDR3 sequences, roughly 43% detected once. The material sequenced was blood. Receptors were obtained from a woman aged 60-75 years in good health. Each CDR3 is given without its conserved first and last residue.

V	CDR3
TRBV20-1	SASPPSGSYEQY
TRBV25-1	ASTRGQGQGEQF
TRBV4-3	ASSQDSMGDLPQH
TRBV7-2	ASSLGSRQGGEQY
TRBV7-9	ASSSQGARTNEKLF
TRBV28	ASPPNVMPSRADTQY
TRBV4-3	ASSQGQGIEPQH
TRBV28	ASQTGTPTYEQY
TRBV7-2	ASSFRPPGGGANHEQF
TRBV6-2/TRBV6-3	ASSYPQQNTEAF
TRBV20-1	SARDSINYGYT
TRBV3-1	ASSQEQGLYGYT
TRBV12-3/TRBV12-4	ASSRPSAEQY
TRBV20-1	SANYGGGKTDTQY
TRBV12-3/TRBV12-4	ASSFDGKKQY
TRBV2	ASSAGRAGGLSEQY
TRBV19	ASSSKDRDNSPLH
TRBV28	ASSFGAKNIQY
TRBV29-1	STRGLANTGELF
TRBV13	ASSVRWARDEQY
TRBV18	ASSLTSGSLNEQF
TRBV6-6	ASSHTGTGRGHDKNIQY
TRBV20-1	SARDLVRPAGLQETRY
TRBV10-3	AISRGPPNYEQY
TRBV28	ASISGTGRETQY
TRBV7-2	ASSLFLTGLQETQY
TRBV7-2	ASSSYLAVEQY
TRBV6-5	ASSDSGGYEQY
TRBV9	ASSAGTGVPYEQY
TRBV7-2	ASSPLNRAYEQY
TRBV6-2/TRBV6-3	ASSLIGGRPQH